This TCR beta chain was profiled in a study of blood T cell repertoires in COVID-19. The CDR3 extends over 13 amino acids. The germline gives CDR1 SGHAT, CDR2 FQDESV (reference sequence). Trimming cost V 5 bases and J 3 bases; bases outside gene matches: 2. Original processing methods: Using reference gene primer amplification, nucleated cell counts were estimated. Sequenced by immunoSEQ multiplex PCR; TCRdb stores in-frame clones only, minus some. The DNA was the basis for D and trimming; V, J and clone size are from that table. The data contain 250,000 or so clones, over 75% of them singletons. Participants, 18 to 89 years old, spanned 25 or so US areas. The study assigned cohorts using participant-reported clinical history. Someone with COVID-19 had been met by exposed participants within 2 weeks before study entry. This clone occurred once.

The gene calls are TRBV11-1 and TRBJ2-3; 7 bases agree with TRBD1. The receptor was derived from a woman aged 25 to 39 who had been exposed to COVID-19. Sequenced: PBMCs or T cells enriched from blood (not recorded which). CDR3 sequence: CASSPDRTDTQYF. The CDR3 DNA reads as TGTGCCAGCAGCCCGGACAGGACAGATACGCAGTATTTT.